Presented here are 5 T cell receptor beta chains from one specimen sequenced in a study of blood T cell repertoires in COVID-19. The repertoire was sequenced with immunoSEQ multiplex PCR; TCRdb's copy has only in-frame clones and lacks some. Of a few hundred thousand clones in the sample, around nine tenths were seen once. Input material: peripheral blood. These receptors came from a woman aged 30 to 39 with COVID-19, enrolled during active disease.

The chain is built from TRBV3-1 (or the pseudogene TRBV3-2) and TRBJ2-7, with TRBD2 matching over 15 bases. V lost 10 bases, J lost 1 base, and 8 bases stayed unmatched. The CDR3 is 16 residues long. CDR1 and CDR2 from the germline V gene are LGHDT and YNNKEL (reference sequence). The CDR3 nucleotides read TGTGCCACCACCCCGGGACTAGCGGGAGGATCCTACGAGCAGTACTTC. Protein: CATTPGLAGGSYEQYF.

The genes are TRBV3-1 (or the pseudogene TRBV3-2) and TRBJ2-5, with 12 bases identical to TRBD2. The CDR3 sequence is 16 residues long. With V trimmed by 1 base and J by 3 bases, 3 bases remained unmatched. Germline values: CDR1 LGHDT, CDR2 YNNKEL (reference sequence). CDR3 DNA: TGTGCCAGCAGCCAAGGGGCTAGCGGGAGGGAAGAGACCCAGTACTTC. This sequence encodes CASSQGASGREETQYF.

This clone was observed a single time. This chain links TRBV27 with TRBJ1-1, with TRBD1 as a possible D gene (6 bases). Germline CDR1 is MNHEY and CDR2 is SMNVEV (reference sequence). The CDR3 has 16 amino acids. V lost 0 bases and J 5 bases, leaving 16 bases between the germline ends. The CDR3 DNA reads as TGTGCCAGCAGTTTATCGGCGGGGGCGGGTTGGACTGAAGCTTTCTTT. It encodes CASSLSAGAGWTEAFF.

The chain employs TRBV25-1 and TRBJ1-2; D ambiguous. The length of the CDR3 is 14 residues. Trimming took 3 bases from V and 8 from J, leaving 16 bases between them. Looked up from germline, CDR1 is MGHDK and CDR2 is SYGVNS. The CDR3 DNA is TGTGCCAGCAGTGAGGTGGCCGGGGAGCAGGGCTACACCTTC. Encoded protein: CASSEVAGEQGYTF.

The CDR3 region has the DNA TGTGCCACCGGGACTAGCGGGTACAATGAGCAGTTCTTC. Its translation is CATGTSGYNEQFF. V and J are TRBV27 and TRBJ2-1; TRBD2 matches 12 bases. Germline CDR1 reads MNHEY; CDR2 reads SMNVEV (reference sequence). This CDR3 contains 13 residues. Trimming removed 10 bases from V and 4 bases from J; junction bases left unmatched: 2.